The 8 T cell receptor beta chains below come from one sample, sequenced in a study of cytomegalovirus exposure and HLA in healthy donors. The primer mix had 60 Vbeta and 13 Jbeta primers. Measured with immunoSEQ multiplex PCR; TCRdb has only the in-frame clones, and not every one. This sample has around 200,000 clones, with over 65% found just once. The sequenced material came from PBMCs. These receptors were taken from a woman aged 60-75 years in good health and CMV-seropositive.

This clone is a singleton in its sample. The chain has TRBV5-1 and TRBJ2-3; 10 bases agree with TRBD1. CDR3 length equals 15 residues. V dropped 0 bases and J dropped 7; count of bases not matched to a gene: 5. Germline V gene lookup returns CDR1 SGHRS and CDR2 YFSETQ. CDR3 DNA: TGCGCCAGCAGCTTGGAGACAGGGGGCGCGAATACGCAGTATTTT. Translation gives CASSLETGGANTQYF. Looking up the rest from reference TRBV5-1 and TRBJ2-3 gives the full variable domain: KAGVTQTPRYLIKTRGQQVTLSCSPISGHRSVSWYQQTPGQGLQFLFEYFSETQRNKGNFPGRFSGRQFSNSRSEMNVSTLELGDSALYLCASSLETGGANTQYFGPGTRLTVL.

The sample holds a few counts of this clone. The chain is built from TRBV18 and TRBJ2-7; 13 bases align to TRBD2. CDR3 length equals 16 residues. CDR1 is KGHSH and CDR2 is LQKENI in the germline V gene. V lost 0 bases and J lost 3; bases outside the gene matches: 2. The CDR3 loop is CASSPPGTSGIYEQYF. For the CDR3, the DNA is TGTGCCAGCTCACCACCGGGGACTAGCGGGATCTACGAGCAGTACTTC. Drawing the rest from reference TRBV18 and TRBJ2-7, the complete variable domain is NAGVMQNPRHLVRRRGQEARLRCSPMKGHSHVYWYRQLPEEGLKFMVYLQKENIIDESGMPKERFSAEFPKEGPSILRIQQVVRGDSAAYFCASSPPGTSGIYEQYFGPGTRLTVT.

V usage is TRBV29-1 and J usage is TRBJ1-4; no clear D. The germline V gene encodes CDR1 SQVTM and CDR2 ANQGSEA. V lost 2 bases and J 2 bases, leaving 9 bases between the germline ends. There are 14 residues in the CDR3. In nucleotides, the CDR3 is TGCAGCGTTGAACGTCGCACTACTAATGAAAAACTGTTTTTT. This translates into CSVERRTTNEKLFF.

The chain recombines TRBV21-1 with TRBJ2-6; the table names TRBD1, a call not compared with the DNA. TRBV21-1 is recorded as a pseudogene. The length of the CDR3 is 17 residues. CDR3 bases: TGTGCCAGCAGCAAAAACTCCCCAGGGACTGGGGCCAACGTCCTGACTTTC. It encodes CASSKNSPGTGANVLTF.

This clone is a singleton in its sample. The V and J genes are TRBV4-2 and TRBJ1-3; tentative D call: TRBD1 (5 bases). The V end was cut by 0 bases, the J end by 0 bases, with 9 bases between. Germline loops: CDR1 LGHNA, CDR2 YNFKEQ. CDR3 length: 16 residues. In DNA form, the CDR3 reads TGTGCCAGCAGCCAAGATAGGGGACTCTCTGGAAACACCATATATTTT. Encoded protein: CASSQDRGLSGNTIYF.

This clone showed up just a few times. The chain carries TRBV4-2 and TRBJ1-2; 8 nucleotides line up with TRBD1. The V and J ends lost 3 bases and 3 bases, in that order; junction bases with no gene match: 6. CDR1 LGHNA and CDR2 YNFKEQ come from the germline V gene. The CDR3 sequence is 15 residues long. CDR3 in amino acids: CASSQMEDRDYGYTF. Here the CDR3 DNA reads TGTGCCAGCAGCCAGATGGAGGACAGGGACTATGGCTACACCTTC.

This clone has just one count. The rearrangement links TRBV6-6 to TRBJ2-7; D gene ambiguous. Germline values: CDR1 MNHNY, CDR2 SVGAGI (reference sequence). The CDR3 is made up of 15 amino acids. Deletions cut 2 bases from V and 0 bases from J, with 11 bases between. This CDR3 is CASSYPHLSSYEQYF. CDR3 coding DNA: TGTGCCAGCAGTTACCCCCACTTGAGCTCCTACGAGCAGTACTTC.

CDR3 residues: CASNEEVYEQYF. The DNA for the CDR3 is TGTGCCAGCAATGAGGAGGTCTACGAGCAGTACTTC. This chain joins TRBV2 and TRBJ2-7, with D perhaps matching TRBD2 (5 bases). Germline assignment: CDR1 SNHLY and CDR2 FYNNEI. The V end lost 7 bases, the J end lost 3 bases, and 10 bases lay between the germline ends. The length of the CDR3 is 12 residues.